These T cell receptor beta chains were read from a single sample in a study of T cell changes during pregnancy in multiple sclerosis. The protocol was immunoSEQ multiplex PCR, while the TCRdb copy is restricted to in-frame clones and leaves out a portion. The data hold about 80,000 clones, with about 91% observed a single time. Sequences were derived from peripheral blood, sampled before pregnancy. The receptors come from a female donor with multiple sclerosis, enrolled in a pregnancy study. CDR3s include the opening cysteine and the closing phenylalanine or tryptophan. The order of the fields is V gene, clone size, D gene, J gene, CDR3 DNA, CDR3 protein. The D gene is left open where the match is weak. Clone size is given for some rows only: seen once, a few or many times, or a class if the clone is expanded.

V gene: TRBV7-9
clone size: NA
D gene: NA
J gene: TRBJ2-5
CDR3 DNA: TGTGCCAGCAGCTTAGGCATAGCCCAAGAGACCCAGTACTTC
CDR3 protein: CASSLGIAQETQYF

V gene: TRBV27
clone size: NA
D gene: TRBD1
J gene: TRBJ2-7
CDR3 DNA: TGTGCCAGCAGTTTAGGGGGACAGGTGAGCTCCTACGAGCAGTACTTC
CDR3 protein: CASSLGGQVSSYEQYF

V gene: TRBV11-2
clone size: NA
D gene: NA
J gene: TRBJ1-2
CDR3 DNA: TGTGCCAGCAGCTTAGATCGCGGGTTAGCTAACTATGGCTACACCTTC
CDR3 protein: CASSLDRGLANYGYTF

V gene: TRBV5-1
clone size: NA
D gene: NA
J gene: TRBJ1-1
CDR3 DNA: TGCGCCAGCAGCCCCGCTACGAACACTGAAGCTTTCTTT
CDR3 protein: CASSPATNTEAFF

V gene: TRBV5-1
clone size: NA
D gene: TRBD2
J gene: TRBJ2-1
CDR3 DNA: TGCGCCAGCAGCGTGCGGGGGGACTACAATGAGCAGTTCTTC
CDR3 protein: CASSVRGDYNEQFF

V gene: TRBV19
clone size: NA
D gene: TRBD1
J gene: TRBJ1-1
CDR3 DNA: TGTGCCAGTAGTATAACCGAGACAGGGACTCGGGCTTTCTTT
CDR3 protein: CASSITETGTRAFF

V gene: TRBV5-1
clone size: NA
D gene: NA
J gene: TRBJ1-4
CDR3 DNA: TGCGCCAGCAGACCCCGGGGGGATGGTGAAAAACTGTTTTTT
CDR3 protein: CASRPRGDGEKLFF

V gene: TRBV15
clone size: NA
D gene: TRBD1
J gene: TRBJ1-3
CDR3 DNA: TGTGCCACCAGCCGGGACAGGGGGAGTGGAAACACCATATATTTT
CDR3 protein: CATSRDRGSGNTIYF

V gene: TRBV7-8
clone size: NA
D gene: NA
J gene: TRBJ2-7
CDR3 DNA: TGTGCCAGCAGCTTAGATCGGGGCTACGAGCAGTACTTC
CDR3 protein: CASSLDRGYEQYF

V gene: TRBV6-1
clone size: once
D gene: TRBD1
J gene: TRBJ2-3
CDR3 DNA: TGTGCCAGCAGTGAAGGACAGGGCGATACGCAGTATTTT
CDR3 protein: CASSEGQGDTQYF

V gene: TRBV27
clone size: NA
D gene: NA
J gene: TRBJ2-7
CDR3 DNA: TGTGCCAGCAGCCCCCGGCAGGGGTGGTACGAGCAGTACTTC
CDR3 protein: CASSPRQGWYEQYF

V gene: TRBV28
clone size: NA
D gene: NA
J gene: TRBJ2-1
CDR3 DNA: TGTGCCAGCAGCCGCTGGCCCGCGGACAATGAGCAGTTCTTC
CDR3 protein: CASSRWPADNEQFF

V gene: TRBV7-9
clone size: NA
D gene: TRBD2
J gene: TRBJ2-3
CDR3 DNA: TGTGCCAGCAGCTTAGCGCTCGGCGGGGGGAATACAGATACGCAGTATTTT
CDR3 protein: CASSLALGGGNTDTQYF

V gene: TRBV7-2
clone size: NA
D gene: NA
J gene: TRBJ2-5
CDR3 DNA: TGTGCCAGCAGCTTGACACAGCAAGAGACCCAGTACTTC
CDR3 protein: CASSLTQQETQYF

V gene: TRBV18
clone size: NA
D gene: TRBD1
J gene: TRBJ1-2
CDR3 DNA: TGTGCCAGCTCACCACCGACAGGGGGAGGCGGCTACACCTTC
CDR3 protein: CASSPPTGGGGYTF

V gene: TRBV6-1
clone size: NA
D gene: TRBD2
J gene: TRBJ2-3
CDR3 DNA: TGTGCCAGCAGTGTCGGGGCAGGACTAGCGGGGGGCGAGGGGCAGTATTTT
CDR3 protein: CASSVGAGLAGGEGQYF

V gene: TRBV19
clone size: NA
D gene: NA
J gene: TRBJ2-5
CDR3 DNA: TGTGCCAGTAGTATATCGGGCGGGGTCCAAGAGACCCAGTACTTC
CDR3 protein: CASSISGGVQETQYF

V gene: TRBV6-5
clone size: few
D gene: TRBD1
J gene: TRBJ1-1
CDR3 DNA: TGTGCCAGCACCAACAGGGGGCGGTTGGCTGAAGCTTTCTTT
CDR3 protein: CASTNRGRLAEAFF

V gene: TRBV7-9
clone size: few
D gene: NA
J gene: TRBJ2-7
CDR3 DNA: TGTGCCAGCAGCCGGACTACGACCTACGAGCAGTACTTC
CDR3 protein: CASSRTTTYEQYF

V gene: TRBV28
clone size: few
D gene: NA
J gene: TRBJ2-1
CDR3 DNA: TGTGCCAGCAGTTTACTTGGGCGTGAGCAGTTCTTC
CDR3 protein: CASSLLGREQFF

V gene: TRBV6-1
clone size: NA
D gene: TRBD1
J gene: TRBJ2-2
CDR3 DNA: TGTGCCAGCAGTACACAGGGGACCGGGGAGCTGTTTTTT
CDR3 protein: CASSTQGTGELFF

V gene: TRBV18
clone size: NA
D gene: TRBD2
J gene: TRBJ2-1
CDR3 DNA: TGTGCCAGCTCACCTCTCGCGGGGGGTGATGAGCAGTTCTTC
CDR3 protein: CASSPLAGGDEQFF

V gene: TRBV27
clone size: NA
D gene: NA
J gene: TRBJ1-4
CDR3 DNA: TGTGCCAGCAGTCCCCAGGGTGGTGAAAAACTGTTTTTT
CDR3 protein: CASSPQGGEKLFF

V gene: TRBV18
clone size: NA
D gene: TRBD1
J gene: TRBJ1-1
CDR3 DNA: TGTGCCAGCTCACCACTTCCTGGGACAGGGTCCATTGAAGCTTTCTTT
CDR3 protein: CASSPLPGTGSIEAFF

V gene: TRBV25-1
clone size: NA
D gene: NA
J gene: TRBJ1-4
CDR3 DNA: TGTGCCAGCAGTGAATCAGGGGTTGAAAAACTGTTTTTT
CDR3 protein: CASSESGVEKLFF

V gene: TRBV5-1
clone size: NA
D gene: NA
J gene: TRBJ2-5
CDR3 DNA: TGCGCCAGCAGCTTGGCGGGGGACTCCGAGACCCAGTACTTC
CDR3 protein: CASSLAGDSETQYF

V gene: TRBV29-1
clone size: NA
D gene: NA
J gene: TRBJ1-5
CDR3 DNA: TGCAGCGCCCAATCATCAAGCAATCAGCCCCAGCATTTT
CDR3 protein: CSAQSSSNQPQHF

V gene: TRBV2
clone size: NA
D gene: NA
J gene: TRBJ1-6
CDR3 DNA: TGTGCCAGCAGTGGGGCAGGGAACAATTCACCCCTCCACTTT
CDR3 protein: CASSGAGNNSPLHF

V gene: TRBV6-5
clone size: NA
D gene: NA
J gene: TRBJ1-4
CDR3 DNA: TGTGCCAGCAGTTACTCAACAGGCGCTGGCGAAAAACTGTTTTTT
CDR3 protein: CASSYSTGAGEKLFF

V gene: TRBV9
clone size: NA
D gene: TRBD2
J gene: TRBJ2-1
CDR3 DNA: TGTGCCAGCAGCGTAGCAAAGCGGGGGAGCTCCTACAATGAGCAGTTCTTC
CDR3 protein: CASSVAKRGSSYNEQFF

V gene: TRBV6-1
clone size: NA
D gene: NA
J gene: TRBJ1-2
CDR3 DNA: TGTGCCAGCAGTTCAACGGGGAGCTATGGCTACACCTTC
CDR3 protein: CASSSTGSYGYTF